This T cell receptor beta chain was sequenced for a study of blood T cell repertoires in COVID-19. The overall study: Sources were T cells, B-cell-depleted T cells, or PBMCs; the material itself was cDNA or gDNA.

In this sample, this clone turned up once. Methods used by the authors: Amplification with reference gene primers provided the estimates of nucleated cell counts. Sequencing was performed with immunoSEQ multiplex PCR; in TCRdb, only in-frame clones are kept and a portion is missing. V, J and clone size are those of that table, while D and trimming were read from the DNA. The sample has around 250,000 clones, 82% seen once. Germline lookup yields CDR1 SGHNT and CDR2 YYREEE (reference sequence). Trimming took 1 base from V and 1 from J; bases not matched to a gene: 3. This CDR3 region has 15 residues. This chain uses TRBV5-4 with TRBJ2-5, with TRBD2 identical over 8 bases. The specimen sequenced was peripheral blood. The clonotype was recovered from a woman in her late teens or twenties with acute or convalescent COVID-19. The CDR3 region is CASSLPREGQETQYF. For the CDR3, the DNA is TGTGCCAGCAGCTTGCCCCGGGAGGGCCAAGAGACCCAGTACTTC.